This T cell receptor beta chain was recovered during a study of blood T cell repertoires in COVID-19. Turning to the study itself: Material from acute and convalescent COVID-19 was sourced from the United States, Italy and Spain.

CDR3 length equals 15 residues. V trimming: 3 bases; J trimming: 9 bases; junction bases outside the gene matches: 7. The V gene's germline CDR1 is SGHVS and CDR2 FNYEAQ. Original processing methods: Reference gene primer amplification gave estimated nucleated cell counts. Data came from immunoSEQ multiplex PCR; TCRdb stores just in-frame clones and leaves some out. The DNA gave D and trimming, while V, J and clone size come from that table. The profile shows roughly 230,000 clones, roughly 84% of them singletons. This chain connects TRBV7-6 to TRBJ1-6, with 8 bases aligning to TRBD1. This clonotype was obtained from a man aged 50-59 years with active or convalescent COVID-19. Material for sequencing was peripheral blood. CDR3 DNA sequence: TGTGCCAGCAGCTTGATACAGGGGGTCGGTTCACCCCTCCACTTT. This translates into CASSLIQGVGSPLHF.